This TCR beta chain was identified in a study of blood T cell repertoires in COVID-19. Sequenced by immunoSEQ multiplex PCR; TCRdb stores in-frame clones only, minus some. The sample contains 150,000 or so clones, about 73% of which appear only once. Germline V gives CDR1 SGHDT, CDR2 YYEEEE. The CDR3 contains 15 residues. Trimming cost V 0 bases and J 4 bases, with 13 bases left between them. The receptor was isolated from a man at least 80 years old with acute or convalescent COVID-19. The sequencing input was peripheral blood. This chain uses TRBV5-6 with TRBJ2-5; D is possibly TRBD1 (6 bases). The CDR3: CASSLEVKGGETQYF. CDR3 sequence (DNA): TGTGCCAGCAGCTTGGAGGTGAAAGGGGGAGAGACCCAGTACTTC.